What follows is one T cell receptor (beta chain) and its context. An end of the junction does not agree with germline; a read error may underlie this. Donors had localized lung adenocarcinoma, a non-small cell lung cancer. TCRdb reprocessed the PCR reads via MiXCR and lists one record per CDR3 protein. The sample yields over 5,500 distinct CDR3 sequences, under 55% seen once. The CDR3 is made up of 15 amino acids. Germline loops: CDR1 SGHVS, CDR2 FNYEAQ. This entry belongs to a study of CD4 and CD8 cells across lung adenocarcinoma regions. This TCR was recovered from a female donor with lung adenocarcinoma. The CD4 and CD8 labels of this study may be unreliable. The chain couples TRBV7-6 to TRBJ2-2; 7 nucleotides agree with TRBD2. Sample: CD8+ T cells from the center of a lung tumor. The CDR3 bases are TGTGCCAGCAGCCCGGGGCGGGAGCACTACGAGGAGCTGTTCTTT. Residues: CASSPGREHYEELFF.